This TCR beta chain was sequenced for a study of OX40 agonist ivuxolimab in advanced cancers. For this clone: The antigen is undetermined.

Study observations and caveats: Average numbers of expanded clones were greater in CD8+ T cells than in CD4+.

V was pared by 3 bases and J by 5 bases, with 11 bases between. Germline lookup yields CDR1 MNHEY and CDR2 SMNVEV (reference sequence). The CDR3 is 13 residues long. TCRdb keeps only in-frame clones here, not all; method: immunoSEQ multiplex PCR. Among approximately 87,000 clones listed, 92% were seen once. The sample here was CD4+ or CD8+ T cells sorted from blood, taken in a trial of the OX40 agonist ivuxolimab. The clonotype comes from an adult with an advanced solid tumor such as melanoma, head and neck, liver or kidney cancer. The chain employs TRBV27 and TRBJ2-7, with D tentatively TRBD1 or TRBD2 (5 bases each). This CDR3 is CASSFYMGDEQYF. The CDR3 DNA reads TGTGCCAGCAGTTTCTATATGGGGGACGAGCAGTACTTC.